This entry features one T cell receptor beta chain sequence. This clonotype turned up a few times. The antigen it recognizes is unknown. No clone much larger than this one lies a single base away; base qualities are absent. Ficoll-Paque density gradient centrifugation was the method used to isolate PBMCs. V lost 9 bases and J lost 4 bases; the stretch between them is 15 bases long. In the germline V gene, CDR1 corresponds to KGHDR and CDR2 to SFDVKD. Reading from cysteine to phenylalanine, the CDR3 counts 14 amino acids. CDR3 DNA only is kept here, 42 bases in frame from base 1. The data are from a study of T-cell memory formation after mild COVID-19 (dated by TCRdb to the early 2020s). A note on the overall study: Most TCR sequence clusters were specific to one of the two donors. Longitudinal TCRalpha and TCRbeta repertoire sequencing tracked T-cell clones expanding and contracting after mild COVID-19 in a couple of donors. The cohort comprised two young, previously healthy adult volunteers, one female and one male. Points the paper makes about the study in general: The study included only two mild cases, and larger cohorts that include severe cases with pre-infection samples were judged to be necessary. Contracting CD4+ clones turned up mainly in the CM and EM memory subsets, whereas EMRA was where CD8+ clones were enriched. SARS-CoV-2 specificity of the second-wave clones peaking on day 37 was not confirmed. From day 15 to 85, contracting clones showed balanced CD4/CD8 phenotypes, whereas a second wave of clones that expanded from day 15 to 37 leaned towards CD4+. The detection of some responding clones in pre-infection memory suggests that pre-existing cross-reactive memory T cells joined the SARS-CoV-2 response.

TCRdb shows the sequencer as Illumina NovaSeq 6000. TCRalpha and TCRbeta cDNA libraries were constructed by 5'RACE with constant-segment primers, with sample barcodes and unique molecular identifiers being introduced. Trizol reagent was used to extract RNA from every sample. Libraries were amplified in two PCR steps, with a second sample barcode and Illumina TruSeq adapters added in the second step. Sequencing of libraries was performed on an Illumina NovaSeq with 2 x 150 bp paired-end reads. The paper's processing steps were these. Reads were demultiplexed and collapsed into UMI-guided consensus sequences with migec v1.2.7. Using mixcr v2.1.11, the UMI consensuses were aligned to TRA and TRB V and J templates and assembled into clonotypes. Clonotypes were classified as expanded or contracted when called significant by both edgeR and NoisET, with noise models trained on biological replicates. For edgeR calls, the thresholds were a false discovery rate-adjusted p below 0.01 and a log2 fold-change of 1. PCA with hierarchical clustering of max-normalized trajectories of the 1000 most abundant clonotypes was used as exploratory dynamics analysis. Separately sequenced CD4+ and CD8+ repertoires were used to assign the CD4 or CD8 phenotype of responding clones. TCRdb cleaned the public reads at Q25 with fastp, built clones with MiXCR and kept in-frame beta chains. When rows share a CDR3 protein, they turn into one entry using the most common DNA and genes. In this record, the V and J calls reflect TCRdb's handling and not the investigators' own analysis. The sample table contains 250,000 to 300,000 distinct CDR3 sequences; only one count was recorded for around 16% of them. The ten largest clonotypes hold 22% of the sample.

This clonotype was obtained from a young man who had mild COVID-19 (a few samples of this study predate the infection). The sample titles of this study are shuffled in the database, so cell type and time point are left out; the donor was told from shared clones. Material for sequencing was PBMCs or a T cell subset sorted from them (not recorded which). The rearranged chain carries TRBV24-1 and TRBJ2-1; the D region possibly corresponds to TRBD1 (5 bases align). The DNA reads as follows: TGTGCCACCGCCCCGAGCAGGGATTACAATGAGCAGTTCTTC. It translates as CATAPSRDYNEQFF.